The present entry profiles one TCR beta chain with its context. The CDR3 runs to 12 residues. Trimming removed 1 base from V and 12 bases from J, with 10 bases in between. CDR1 is SGHAT and CDR2 is FQNNGV in the germline V gene. This specimen comes from a study of blood T cell repertoires in COVID-19. Source study methods: Amplified reference gene primers provided the basis for estimating nucleated cell counts. TCRdb keeps only in-frame clones here, not all; method: immunoSEQ multiplex PCR. That table is the source of V, J and clone size, and D and trimming were worked out from the DNA. The table has 400,000 to 550,000 clones, about 85% seen once.

This chain uses TRBV11-2 with TRBJ2-1; tentatively, D is TRBD2 (5 bases). This clonotype originated in a woman aged 18-35 years with acute COVID-19. Sequencing used PBMCs or T cells enriched from blood (not recorded which). This CDR3 reads CASSLVISGQFF. The CDR3 DNA sequence: TGTGCCAGCAGCTTAGTTATCAGCGGGCAGTTCTTC.